Below are 18 T cell receptor beta chains sequenced from a single sample in a study of breast tumors, draining lymph nodes, adjacent tissues. One entry per CDR3 protein results from TCRdb running MiXCR on the multiplex PCR reads. This repertoire shows around 130,000 distinct CDR3 sequences, over 20% found once; its top ten account for 2% to 2.5%. The lymph nodes were axillary draining lymph nodes from breast cancer patients. The specimen sequenced was axillary lymph node tissue. The source of these receptors is a female donor with breast cancer. Some clones in this sample may be carry-over from other donors' samples.

Ten or more counts support this clonotype. J is TRBJ1-6 and V is TRBV18, with 9 nucleotides matching TRBD1. This CDR3 spans 15 amino acids. CDR1 and CDR2 (germline): KGHSH, LQKENI. The J segment lost 7 bases and the V segment lost 3 bases, leaving 4 bases of the junction unmatched. Here the CDR3 DNA reads TGTGCCAGCTCACCGCTCGACAGGGGGAATTCACCCCTCCACTTT. This sequence encodes CASSPLDRGNSPLHF.

The chain uses TRBV9 and TRBJ2-1; TRBD2 matches 12 bases. V was pared by 3 bases and J by 7 bases, with 5 bases of the junction left unmatched. From germline, CDR1 is SGDLS and CDR2 YYNGEE. This CDR3 has 15 amino acids. CDR3 residues: CASSDRLAGVNEQFF. In DNA form, the CDR3 reads TGTGCCAGCAGCGACCGACTAGCGGGAGTGAATGAGCAGTTCTTC.

This clonotype was recorded at least ten times. V and J are TRBV4-1 and TRBJ2-5, with D unresolved. The CDR3 is 14 residues long. Germline loops: CDR1 MGHRA, CDR2 YSYEKL. Trimming pared 0 bases from V and 3 bases from J, leaving 8 bases between. The CDR3 sequence is CASSQDPREETQYF. The CDR3 DNA reads TGCGCCAGCAGCCAAGATCCCCGAGAAGAGACCCAGTACTTC.

This clonotype was seen many times. The V gene is TRBV20-1, the J gene TRBJ1-2; D uncertain. Germline V CDR1 and CDR2: DFQATT, SNEGSKA (reference sequence). The CDR3 is 11 residues long. Between the trimmed V and J ends, which lost 5 bases and 2 bases, there was a span of 6 bases. CDR3 protein: CSAGENYGYTF. For the CDR3, the DNA is TGCAGTGCTGGGGAGAACTATGGCTACACCTTC.

This clonotype was counted ten times or more. The V call is TRBV19, the J call TRBJ2-1, with D hard to call. Germline V CDR1 and CDR2: LNHDA, SQIVND (reference sequence). This CDR3 spans 12 amino acids. V lost 1 base to trimming and J lost 9 bases, with 7 bases between them. CDR3 loop: CASSIGSFEQFF. CDR3 DNA: TGTGCCAGTAGTATAGGTAGCTTTGAGCAGTTCTTC.

This clonotype was recorded many times. The rearrangement joins TRBV11-1 to TRBJ2-7, with a possible D match to TRBD2 (5 bases). This CDR3 is 14 amino acids long. Germline V lookup: CDR1 SGHAT, CDR2 FQDESV (reference sequence). V was shortened by 3 bases and J by 0 bases, with 9 bases between the two germline ends. In nucleotides, the CDR3 is TGTGCCAGCAGCTTCTTCGGGAACTCCTACGAGCAGTACTTC. It specifies CASSFFGNSYEQYF.

This clonotype was counted a single time. This sequence joins TRBV5-1 and TRBJ1-1; 7 bases match TRBD1. CDR1 is SGHRS, CDR2 YFSETQ, per germline. The CDR3 has 14 amino acids. V dropped 4 bases and J dropped 4; count of bases not matched to a gene: 7. CDR3 protein: CASSPTGLGTEAFF. The DNA for the CDR3 is TGCGCCAGCAGCCCGACAGGGCTTGGCACTGAAGCTTTCTTT.

Of note for this clonotype: A junction boundary mismatches the germline segment, possibly from a read error. J is TRBJ2-3 and V is TRBV5-8; no definite D call. CDR3 length equals 17 residues. Germline-derived CDR1 and CDR2 are SGHTS and YDEGEE. The CDR3 is CAGSAMMDGIPTDTQYF. DNA of the CDR3: TGTGCCGGCAGCGCCATGATGGACGGCATCCCAACAGATACGCAGTATTTT.

This clonotype appeared many times. The rearrangement joins TRBV4-1 to TRBJ1-5; 7 positions match TRBD1. Germline CDR1 MGHRA, CDR2 YSYEKL. The CDR3 sequence is 16 residues long. J lost 6 bases, V lost 0 bases, and 8 bases had no gene match. The CDR3 DNA follows: TGCGCCAGCAGCCAAGAACACAGGGGAGTAATTCAGCCCCAGCATTTT. As protein: CASSQEHRGVIQPQHF.

The sample holds many counts of this clonotype. V gene TRBV19 combines with J gene TRBJ1-2; perhaps TRBD1 as D (6 bases). V lost 1 base and J lost 2, with 11 bases in between. Germline CDR1 reads LNHDA; CDR2 reads SQIVND (reference sequence). This CDR3 region has 15 residues. In DNA, the CDR3 is TGTGCCAGTAGTATAGGACAGGCCTTCAACTATGGCTACACCTTC. It specifies CASSIGQAFNYGYTF.

This clonotype has ten or more counts. The rearrangement joins TRBV15 to TRBJ1-4; weak D call: TRBD1 (6 bases). V shed 0 bases and J shed 8 bases, with 16 bases lying between them. Germline V gene lookup returns CDR1 LNHNV and CDR2 YYDKDF (reference sequence). The CDR3 is 16 amino acids. The CDR3 spells CATSRDLAGAMEKLFF. The CDR3 DNA reads as TGTGCCACCAGCAGAGATCTGGCAGGGGCTATGGAAAAACTGTTTTTT.

This clonotype was seen ten or more times. The gene calls are TRBV10-2 and TRBJ1-2, with a weak D call TRBD1 (6 bases). The V gene's germline CDR1 is WSHSY and CDR2 SAAADI. The CDR3 is 14 amino acids. The V gene lost 2 bases and the J gene lost 3 bases, with 10 bases spanning the gap. In DNA, the CDR3 is TGCGCCAGCAGTGAGACAGGGTGGTACTATGGCTACACCTTC. This gives the protein CASSETGWYYGYTF.

This clonotype has a count of ten or more. The CDR3 nucleotides read TGTGCCACCAGTGACCCTAGCGGGGGAGTCGGAGATACGCAGTATTTT. Encoded protein: CATSDPSGGVGDTQYF. The J gene is TRBJ2-3, the V gene TRBV24-1, with 10 positions matching TRBD2. This CDR3 has 16 amino acids. V shed 4 bases, J shed 5 bases, and the junction held 8 bases outside the gene matches. Looked up from germline, CDR1 is KGHDR and CDR2 is SFDVKD.

This clonotype has at least ten counts. The rearrangement links TRBV27 to TRBJ2-3, with D unclear. Deletions cut 7 bases from V and 2 bases from J, with 4 bases between. Germline V gene lookup returns CDR1 MNHEY and CDR2 SMNVEV (reference sequence). CDR3 length equals 11 residues. CDR3 region: CASKFTDTQYF. For the CDR3, the DNA is TGTGCCAGCAAGTTCACAGATACGCAGTATTTT.

With regard to this clonotype: A junction end diverges from the germline sequence, so it may reflect a read error. This sequence joins TRBV3-1 and TRBJ2-7; 15 nucleotides match TRBD2. The CDR3 loop spans 16 amino acids. Germline loops: CDR1 LGHDT, CDR2 YNNKEL (reference sequence). The CDR3 DNA reads TGTGCCAGCAGCCCGGGACTAGCGGGAGGTGTATACGAGCAGCACTTC. Residues: CASSPGLAGGVYEQHF.

This clonotype was detected many times. The CDR3 region is CASSPGDSLNQPQHF. The CDR3 DNA is TGTGCCAGCAGCCCAGGGGACAGCCTTAATCAGCCCCAGCATTTT. This rearrangement joins TRBV7-8 to TRBJ1-5, with 7 bases identical to TRBD1. V was clipped by 5 bases and J by 4 bases; unmatched bases: 8. The CDR3 runs 15 residues. Germline-derived CDR1 and CDR2 are SGHVS and FQNEAQ.

A word on this clonotype: A much larger clone is a single base away; this may be a read error. The V call is TRBV6-4, the J call TRBJ2-3, with D possibly being TRBD1 (5 bases). The germline CDR1 and CDR2 sequences are MRHNA and SNTAGT. Trimming pared 0 bases from V and 0 bases from J, leaving 10 bases between. The CDR3 consists of 16 residues. CDR3 DNA sequence: TGTGCCAGCAGTGACTCTCCAAGACAGAGCACAGATACGCAGTATTTT. Protein sequence: CASSDSPRQSTDTQYF.

To note about this clonotype: A single base separates this from a much larger clone, so it may be a read error. The chain couples TRBV20-1 to TRBJ2-1; 12 nucleotides agree with TRBD2. Germline lookup yields CDR1 DFQATT and CDR2 SNEGSKA (reference sequence). CDR3 length: 15 amino acids. Unmatched junction bases numbered 11, after V lost 8 bases and J lost 6 bases. CDR3 nucleotides: TGCAGTACTCGCCTACTAGCGGGAGGCTTCAATGAGCAGTTCTTC. It is translated as CSTRLLAGGFNEQFF.